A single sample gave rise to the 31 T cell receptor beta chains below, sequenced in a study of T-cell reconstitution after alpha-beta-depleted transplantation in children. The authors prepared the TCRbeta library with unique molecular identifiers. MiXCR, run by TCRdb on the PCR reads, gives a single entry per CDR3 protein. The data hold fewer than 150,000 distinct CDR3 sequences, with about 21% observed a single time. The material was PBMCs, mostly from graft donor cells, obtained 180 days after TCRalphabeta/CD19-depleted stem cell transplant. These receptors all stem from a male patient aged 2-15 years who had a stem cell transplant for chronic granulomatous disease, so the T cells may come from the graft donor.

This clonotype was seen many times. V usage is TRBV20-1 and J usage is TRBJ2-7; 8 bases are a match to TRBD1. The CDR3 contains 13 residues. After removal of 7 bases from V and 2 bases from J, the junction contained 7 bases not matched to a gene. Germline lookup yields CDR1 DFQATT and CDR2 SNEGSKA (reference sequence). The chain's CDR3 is CSVFGQGTYEQYF. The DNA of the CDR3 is TGCAGTGTATTTGGACAGGGAACCTACGAGCAGTACTTC.

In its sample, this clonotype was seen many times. The CDR3 spells CASSWGKVKNIQYF. The CDR3 DNA sequence: TGTGCCAGCAGCTGGGGGAAAGTTAAAAACATTCAGTACTTC. The J gene is TRBJ2-4, the V gene TRBV7-9, with D perhaps assigned TRBD1 or TRBD2 (5 bases each). V lost 4 bases, J lost 4 bases, and 11 bases lay in between. The CDR3 contains 14 residues. Germline CDR1 reads SEHNR; CDR2 reads FQNEAQ (reference sequence). The full variable domain, with the rest looked up from reference TRBV7-9 and TRBJ2-4, is DTGVSQNPRHKITKRGQNVTFRCDPISEHNRLYWYRQTLGQGPEFLTYFQNEAQLEKSRLLSDRFSAERPKGSFSTLEIQRTEQGDSAMYLCASSWGKVKNIQYFGAGTRLSVL.

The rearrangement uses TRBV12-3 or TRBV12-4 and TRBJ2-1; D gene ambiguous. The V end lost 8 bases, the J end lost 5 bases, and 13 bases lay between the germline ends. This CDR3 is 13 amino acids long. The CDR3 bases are TGTGCCAGCTCCTATTTTCCCCACAATGAGCAGTTCTTC. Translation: CASSYFPHNEQFF.

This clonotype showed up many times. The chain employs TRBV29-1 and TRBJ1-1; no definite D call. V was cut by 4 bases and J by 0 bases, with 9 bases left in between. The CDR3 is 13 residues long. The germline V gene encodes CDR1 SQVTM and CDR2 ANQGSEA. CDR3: CSVAFGLNTEAFF. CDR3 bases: TGCAGCGTTGCATTCGGATTGAACACTGAAGCTTTCTTT.

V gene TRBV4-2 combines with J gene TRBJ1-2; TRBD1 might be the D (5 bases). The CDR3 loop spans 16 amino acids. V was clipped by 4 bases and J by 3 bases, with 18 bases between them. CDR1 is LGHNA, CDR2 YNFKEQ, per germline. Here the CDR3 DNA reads TGTGCCAGCAGCCCCTGGACGGAGGACATAGACTATGGCTACACCTTC. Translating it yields CASSPWTEDIDYGYTF.

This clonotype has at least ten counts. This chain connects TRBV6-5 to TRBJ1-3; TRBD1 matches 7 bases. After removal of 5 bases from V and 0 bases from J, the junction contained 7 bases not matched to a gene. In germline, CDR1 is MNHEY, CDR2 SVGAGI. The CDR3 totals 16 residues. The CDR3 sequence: CASSTRQGNSGNTIYF. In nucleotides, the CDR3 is TGTGCCAGCAGTACCCGACAGGGCAACTCTGGAAACACCATATATTTT.

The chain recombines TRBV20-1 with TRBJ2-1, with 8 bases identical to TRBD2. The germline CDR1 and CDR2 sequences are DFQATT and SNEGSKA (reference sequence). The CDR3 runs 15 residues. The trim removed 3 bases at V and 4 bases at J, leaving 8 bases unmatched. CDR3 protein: CSASEAGDGYNEQFF. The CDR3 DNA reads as TGCAGTGCTAGTGAAGCGGGAGACGGGTACAATGAGCAGTTCTTC.

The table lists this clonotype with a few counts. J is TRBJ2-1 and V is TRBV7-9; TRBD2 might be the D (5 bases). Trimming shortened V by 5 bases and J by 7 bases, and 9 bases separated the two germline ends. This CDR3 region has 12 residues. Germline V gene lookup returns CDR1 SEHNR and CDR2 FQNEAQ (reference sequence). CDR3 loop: CASSSSENEQFF. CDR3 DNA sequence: TGTGCCAGCAGCAGTAGCGAAAATGAGCAGTTCTTC.

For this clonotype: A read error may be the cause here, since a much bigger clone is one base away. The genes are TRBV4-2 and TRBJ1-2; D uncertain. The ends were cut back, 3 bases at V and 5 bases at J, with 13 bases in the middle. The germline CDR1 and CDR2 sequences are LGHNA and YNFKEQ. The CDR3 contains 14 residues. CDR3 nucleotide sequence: TGTGCCAGCAGCCAGGGCCTCCCTTGGTATGGCTACACCTTC. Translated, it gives CASSQGLPWYGYTF.

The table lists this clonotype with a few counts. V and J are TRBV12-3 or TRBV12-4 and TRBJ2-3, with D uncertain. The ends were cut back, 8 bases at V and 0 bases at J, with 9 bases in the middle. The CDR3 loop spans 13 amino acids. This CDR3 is CASVHLSTDTQYF. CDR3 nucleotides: TGTGCCAGCGTGCACCTGAGCACAGATACGCAGTATTTT.

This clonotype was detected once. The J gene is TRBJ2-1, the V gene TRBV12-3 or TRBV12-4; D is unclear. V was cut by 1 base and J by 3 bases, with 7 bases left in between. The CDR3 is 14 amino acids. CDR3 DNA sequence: TGTGCCAGCAGTTTAGAGAACCTCTACAATGAGCAGTTCTTC. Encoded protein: CASSLENLYNEQFF.

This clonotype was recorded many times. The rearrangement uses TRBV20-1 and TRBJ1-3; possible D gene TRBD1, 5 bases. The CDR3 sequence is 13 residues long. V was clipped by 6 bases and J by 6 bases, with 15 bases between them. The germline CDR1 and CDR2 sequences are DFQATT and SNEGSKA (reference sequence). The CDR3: CSALGEFENTIYF. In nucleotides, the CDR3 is TGCAGTGCCCTGGGGGAGTTTGAAAACACCATATATTTT.

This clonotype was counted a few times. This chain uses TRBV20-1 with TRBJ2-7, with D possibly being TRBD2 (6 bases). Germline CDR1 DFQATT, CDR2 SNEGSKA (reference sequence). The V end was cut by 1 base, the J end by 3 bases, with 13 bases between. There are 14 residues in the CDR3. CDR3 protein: CSARGAEGIYEQYF. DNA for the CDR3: TGCAGTGCTAGAGGAGCGGAGGGAATCTACGAGCAGTACTTC.

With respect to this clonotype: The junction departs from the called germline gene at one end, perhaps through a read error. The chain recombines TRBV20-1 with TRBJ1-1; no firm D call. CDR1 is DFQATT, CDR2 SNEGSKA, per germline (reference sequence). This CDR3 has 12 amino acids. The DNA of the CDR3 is TGCGGTGCTAATTCTGACCGCACTGAAGCTTTCTTT. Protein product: CGANSDRTEAFF.

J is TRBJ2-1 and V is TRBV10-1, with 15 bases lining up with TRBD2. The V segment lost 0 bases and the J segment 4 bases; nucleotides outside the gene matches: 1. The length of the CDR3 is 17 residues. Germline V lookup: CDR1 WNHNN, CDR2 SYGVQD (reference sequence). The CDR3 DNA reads TGCGCCAGCAGTGAGTCGGGACTAGCGGGAGGATACAATGAGCAGTTCTTC. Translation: CASSESGLAGGYNEQFF.

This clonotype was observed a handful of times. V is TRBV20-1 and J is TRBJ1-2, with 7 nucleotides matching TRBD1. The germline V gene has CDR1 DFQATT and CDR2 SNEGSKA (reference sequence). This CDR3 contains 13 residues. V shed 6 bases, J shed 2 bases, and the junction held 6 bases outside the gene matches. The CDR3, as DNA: TGCAGTGCCATAAGGGGGCGCAACTATGGCTACACCTTC. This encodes CSAIRGRNYGYTF.

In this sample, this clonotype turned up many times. The CDR3 coding sequence is TGTGCCAGCAGTGAGACAGGAGTCAACACCGGGGAGCTGTTTTTT. Translated, it gives CASSETGVNTGELFF. This chain uses TRBV6-1 with TRBJ2-2; tentatively, D is TRBD1 (6 bases). Trimming removed 3 bases from V and 2 bases from J, with 10 bases in between. The germline gives CDR1 MNHNS, CDR2 SASEGT. The CDR3 has 15 residues.

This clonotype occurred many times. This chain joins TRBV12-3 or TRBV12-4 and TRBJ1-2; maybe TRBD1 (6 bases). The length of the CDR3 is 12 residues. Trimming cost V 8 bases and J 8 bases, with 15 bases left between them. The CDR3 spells CASGYTGNGYTF. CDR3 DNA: TGTGCCAGCGGTTATACAGGGAACGGCTACACCTTC.

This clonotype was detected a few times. The CDR3 nucleotides are TGCAGTGCTAGGCTGTCTTCTGGGGGACGCGCAGATACGCAGTATTTT. It codes for CSARLSSGGRADTQYF. The gene calls are TRBV20-1 and TRBJ2-3; D assignment may be TRBD1 or TRBD2 (5 bases each). V dropped 3 bases and J dropped 4 bases, with 20 bases sitting between them. Germline CDR1 reads DFQATT; CDR2 reads SNEGSKA (reference sequence). This CDR3 is 16 amino acids long.

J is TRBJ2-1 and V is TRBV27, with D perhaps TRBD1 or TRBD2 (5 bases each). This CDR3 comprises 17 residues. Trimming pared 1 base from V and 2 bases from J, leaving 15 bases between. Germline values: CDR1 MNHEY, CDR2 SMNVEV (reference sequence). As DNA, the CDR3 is TGTGCCAGCAGTTTATACGGGGACGTAGTGCCCTACAATGAGCAGTTCTTC. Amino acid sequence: CASSLYGDVVPYNEQFF.

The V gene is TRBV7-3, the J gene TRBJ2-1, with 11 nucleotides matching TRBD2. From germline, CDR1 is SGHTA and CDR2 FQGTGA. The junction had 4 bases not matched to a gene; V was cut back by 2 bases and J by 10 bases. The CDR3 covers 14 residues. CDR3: CASSLVAGGQEQFF. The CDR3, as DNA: TGTGCCAGCAGCTTAGTAGCGGGGGGGCAGGAGCAGTTCTTC. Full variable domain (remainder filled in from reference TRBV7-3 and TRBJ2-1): GAGVSQTPSNKVTEKGKYVELRCDPISGHTALYWYRQSLGQGPEFLIYFQGTGAADDSGLPNDRFFAVRPEGSVSTLKIQRTERGDSAVYLCASSLVAGGQEQFFGPGTRLTVL.

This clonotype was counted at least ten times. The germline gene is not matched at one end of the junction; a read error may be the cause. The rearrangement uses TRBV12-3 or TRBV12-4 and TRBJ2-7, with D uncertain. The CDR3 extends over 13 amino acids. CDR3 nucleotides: TGTGCCAGCACTCGTAGCCCCGTCTTTTCCCCAAACTTC. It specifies CASTRSPVFSPNF.

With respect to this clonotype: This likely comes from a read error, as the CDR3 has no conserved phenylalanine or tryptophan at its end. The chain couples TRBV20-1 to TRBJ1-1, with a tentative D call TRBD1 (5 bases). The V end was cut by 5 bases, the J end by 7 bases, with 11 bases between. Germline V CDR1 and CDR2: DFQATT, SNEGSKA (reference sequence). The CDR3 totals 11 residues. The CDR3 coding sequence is TGCAGTGCTTTAGACAGCCATGAAGCTTTCTCT. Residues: CSALDSHEAFS.

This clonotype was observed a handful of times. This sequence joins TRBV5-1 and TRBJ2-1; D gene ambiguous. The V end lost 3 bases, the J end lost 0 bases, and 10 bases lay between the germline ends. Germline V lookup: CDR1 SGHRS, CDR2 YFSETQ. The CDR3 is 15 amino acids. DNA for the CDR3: TGCGCCAGCAGCTCGGACGGAAGCTCCTACAATGAGCAGTTCTTC. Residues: CASSSDGSSYNEQFF.

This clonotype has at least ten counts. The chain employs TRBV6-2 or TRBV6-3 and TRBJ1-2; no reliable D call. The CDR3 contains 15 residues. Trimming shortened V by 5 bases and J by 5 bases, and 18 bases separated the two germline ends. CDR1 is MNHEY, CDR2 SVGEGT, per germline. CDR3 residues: CASSRSGPEGYGYTF. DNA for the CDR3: TGTGCCAGCAGTAGGAGCGGGCCCGAGGGATATGGCTACACCTTC.

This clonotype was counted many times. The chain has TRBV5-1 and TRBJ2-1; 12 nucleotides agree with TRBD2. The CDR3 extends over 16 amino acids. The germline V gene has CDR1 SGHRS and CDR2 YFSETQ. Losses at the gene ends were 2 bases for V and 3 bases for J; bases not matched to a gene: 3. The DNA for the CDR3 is TGCGCCAGCAGCTTCCCTAGCGGGAGGGGCTACAATGAGCAGTTCTTC. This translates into CASSFPSGRGYNEQFF.

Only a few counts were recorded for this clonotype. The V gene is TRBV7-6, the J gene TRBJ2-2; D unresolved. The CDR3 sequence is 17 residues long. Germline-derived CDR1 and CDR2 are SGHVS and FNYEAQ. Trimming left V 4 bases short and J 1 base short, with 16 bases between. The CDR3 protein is CASSSRIGGLNTGELFF. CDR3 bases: TGTGCCAGCAGCTCTCGAATCGGCGGCCTGAACACCGGGGAGCTGTTTTTT.

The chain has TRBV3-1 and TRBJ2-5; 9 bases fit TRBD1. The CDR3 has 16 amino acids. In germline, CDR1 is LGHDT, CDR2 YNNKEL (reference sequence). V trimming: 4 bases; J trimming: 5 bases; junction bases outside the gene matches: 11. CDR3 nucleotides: TGTGCCAGCAGCCCAAATAGGGACAGGGTTAAGGAGACCCAGTACTTC. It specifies CASSPNRDRVKETQYF.

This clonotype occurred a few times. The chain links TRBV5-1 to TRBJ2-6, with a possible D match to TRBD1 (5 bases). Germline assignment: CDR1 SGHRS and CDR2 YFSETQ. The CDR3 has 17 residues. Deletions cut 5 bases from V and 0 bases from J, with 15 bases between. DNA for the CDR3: TGCGCCAGCAGTCAGACAGCCCTTTCCTCTGGGGCCAACGTCCTGACTTTC. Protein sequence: CASSQTALSSGANVLTF.

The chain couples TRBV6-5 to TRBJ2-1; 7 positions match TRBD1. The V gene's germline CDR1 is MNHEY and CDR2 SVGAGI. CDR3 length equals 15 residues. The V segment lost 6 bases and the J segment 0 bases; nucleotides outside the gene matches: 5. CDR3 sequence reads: CASRNSGGSYNEQFF. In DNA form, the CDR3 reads TGTGCCAGCAGAAACTCAGGGGGCTCCTACAATGAGCAGTTCTTC.

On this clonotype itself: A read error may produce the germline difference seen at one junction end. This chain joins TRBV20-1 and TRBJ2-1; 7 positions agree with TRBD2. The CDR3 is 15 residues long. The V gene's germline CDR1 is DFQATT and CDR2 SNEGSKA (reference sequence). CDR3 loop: CSAKSMSGTYNERFF. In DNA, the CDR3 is TGCAGTGCTAAATCCATGAGCGGGACCTACAATGAGCGGTTCTTC.